Ten or more counts support the clone carrying this TCR beta chain. The CDR3 does not close with the conserved phenylalanine or tryptophan, likely indicating a read error. Because the CDR3's place on the DNA is in doubt, the DNA is left out and the CDR3 is given as listed by TCRdb. Both ends counted, the CDR3 spans 14 residues. Germline loops: CDR1 SGHRS, CDR2 YFSETQ. TCRdb reassembled clones from the PCR reads with MiXCR. Here the sample spans tens of thousands of clones, roughly a fifth being singletons. This record belongs to a study of metastatic and nonmetastatic thyroid tumors. Thyroid surgery was performed in patients who had received no treatment beforehand.

The sequence derives from a male donor with papillary thyroid cancer or a benign thyroid nodule (not recorded which). Some clones in this sample may be carry-over from other donors' samples. The sequencing sample was made of blood. This chain joins TRBV5-1 and TRBJ1-1; the D segment call TRBD1 is taken from the table without a DNA check. This CDR3 is CASSFQGAGTEASS.